These T cell receptor beta chains were read from a single sample in a study of breast tumors, draining lymph nodes, adjacent tissues. TCRdb reprocessed the multiplex PCR reads with MiXCR, giving one entry per CDR3 protein. Counted here are around 150,000 distinct CDR3 sequences, around 22% occurring once; the ten biggest clones make up under 3%. Material for sequencing was axillary lymph node tissue. These TCRs come from a female donor with breast cancer. Some clones in this sample may be carry-over from other donors' samples. CDR3s include the opening cysteine and the closing phenylalanine or tryptophan. D genes are given only for firm matches. Only part of the rows carry a size: once, few, many, or a class if the clone is expanded.

clone size,J gene,V gene,D gene,CDR3 protein,CDR3 DNA
many,TRBJ2-1,TRBV2,-,CASSYLPGNSGGFF,TGTGCCAGCAGTTACCTTCCGGGTAACTCCGGGGGGTTCTTC
many,TRBJ2-7,TRBV7-2,-,CASSLGIPGSYEQYF,TGTGCCAGCAGCTTAGGAATACCTGGCTCCTACGAGCAGTACTTC
-,TRBJ2-7,TRBV20-1,TRBD2,CSAAQLAGASEQYF,TGCAGTGCTGCACAACTAGCGGGAGCTTCAGAGCAGTACTTC
few,TRBJ1-4,TRBV4-1,-,CASSQAGAWVGTNEKLFF,TGCGCCAGCAGCCAAGCAGGGGCGTGGGTGGGAACTAATGAAAAACTGTTTTTT
many,TRBJ1-2,TRBV4-3,-,CASSQTPNNYGYTF,TGCGCCAGCAGCCAAACTCCAAACAACTATGGCTACACCTTC
many,TRBJ2-1,TRBV10-3,TRBD2,CAITPGGRANEQFF,TGTGCCATCACCCCAGGCGGGAGGGCCAATGAGCAGTTCTTC
many,TRBJ2-2,TRBV7-2,TRBD2,CASSSTSGRRTGELFF,TGTGCCAGCAGCTCTACTAGCGGGAGGAGAACCGGGGAGCTGTTTTTT
few,TRBJ2-5,TRBV27,-,CASSALDSQETQYF,TGTGCCAGCAGTGCCTTGGACAGCCAAGAGACCCAGTACTTC
-,TRBJ2-1,TRBV12-3/TRBV12-4,TRBD2,CASTGLADNEQFF,TGTGCCAGCACTGGGCTAGCGGACAATGAGCAGTTCTTC
-,TRBJ2-7,TRBV6-5,-,CASSYSRGVYEQYF,TGTGCCAGCAGTTACAGCAGGGGGGTCTACGAGCAGTACTTC
many,TRBJ2-7,TRBV15,TRBD1,CATSISTGTYEQYF,TGTGCCACCAGCATTTCGACAGGGACCTACGAGCAGTACTTC
many,TRBJ2-7,TRBV2,-,CASSERGWGSYEQYF,TGTGCCAGCAGTGAACGGGGTTGGGGCTCCTACGAGCAGTACTTC
many,TRBJ2-2,TRBV7-3,TRBD2,CASSLLAGEGTGELFF,TGTGCCAGCAGCTTACTAGCGGGAGAAGGGACCGGGGAGCTGTTTTTT
-,TRBJ2-4,TRBV20-1,-,CSARDQVWGKNIQYF,TGCAGTGCTAGAGACCAAGTATGGGGCAAAAACATTCAGTACTTC
many,TRBJ1-6,TRBV3-1,-,CASSQGGAYNSPLHF,TGTGCCAGCAGCCAAGGGGGTGCCTATAATTCACCCCTCCACTTT
many,TRBJ1-2,TRBV5-1,TRBD1,CASSSGTGGSTGVYTF,TGCGCCAGCAGTTCCGGGACAGGGGGCTCCACCGGTGTCTACACCTTC
-,TRBJ1-5,TRBV28,TRBD1,CASSPQTGMSNQPQHF,TGTGCCAGCAGTCCCCAGACAGGGATGAGCAATCAGCCCCAGCATTTT
many,TRBJ1-5,TRBV29-1,-,CSVAELNSNQPQHF,TGCAGCGTTGCTGAGCTGAATAGCAATCAGCCCCAGCATTTT
many,TRBJ2-5,TRBV3-1,TRBD1,CASSSPTGVQETQYF,TGTGCCAGCAGTTCACCGACAGGGGTCCAGGAGACCCAGTACTTC
many,TRBJ2-7,TRBV7-2,TRBD2,CASSPGTSGTHPYEQYF,TGTGCCAGCAGCCCAGGGACTAGCGGGACCCACCCGTACGAGCAGTACTTC
many,TRBJ2-3,TRBV10-3,TRBD2,CAISESRLAGGHGDTQYF,TGTGCCATCAGTGAGTCCCGACTAGCGGGAGGGCATGGAGATACGCAGTATTTT
many,TRBJ2-7,TRBV4-2,TRBD1,CASSQGPDRGYEQYF,TGTGCCAGCAGCCAAGGGCCGGACAGGGGCTACGAGCAGTACTTC
once,TRBJ2-3,TRBV7-2,TRBD1,CASSPGQGDSDTQYF,TGTGCCAGCAGCCCGGGACAGGGTGATTCAGATACGCAGTATTTT
many,TRBJ2-3,TRBV11-2,TRBD2,CASSLDSGRVSTDTQYF,TGTGCCAGCAGCTTAGATTCGGGGAGGGTTAGCACAGATACGCAGTATTTT
many,TRBJ2-7,TRBV5-6,-,CASSLEGYEQYF,TGTGCCAGCAGCTTGGAAGGCTACGAGCAGTACTTC
many,TRBJ2-3,TRBV6-1,-,CASSDGGHSDTQYF,TGTGCCAGCAGTGATGGGGGGCATTCAGATACGCAGTATTTT
few,TRBJ2-5,TRBV3-1,-,CASSQDQGTRKTQYF,TGTGCCAGCAGCCAAGATCAAGGGACTCGAAAGACCCAGTACTTC
-,TRBJ2-2,TRBV6-1,TRBD1,CASSQQTGSNTGELFF,TGTGCCAGCAGCCAACAGACAGGGAGCAACACCGGGGAGCTGTTTTTT
-,TRBJ2-3,TRBV11-3,TRBD1,CASSLGLTGEADTQYF,TGTGCCAGCAGCTTAGGGCTGACAGGGGAGGCAGATACGCAGTATTTT
many,TRBJ2-2,TRBV6-5,TRBD2,CASSYLAGGGTGELFF,TGTGCCAGCAGTTACTTAGCGGGAGGAGGGACCGGGGAGCTGTTTTTT
many,TRBJ1-2,TRBV7-8,-,CASSLGGWYGYTF,TGTGCCAGCAGCTTGGGGGGGTGGTATGGCTACACCTTC
many,TRBJ1-6,TRBV27,-,CASSLFGQVNSPLHF,TGTGCCAGCAGTTTATTCGGCCAGGTTAACTCACCCCTCCACTTT
many,TRBJ2-3,TRBV7-6,-,CASSSRDGLSADTQYF,TGTGCCAGCAGCTCTCGGGACGGATTGTCCGCAGATACGCAGTATTTT
medium-sized,TRBJ1-2,TRBV12-5,-,CASGRQDSFYGYTF,TGTGCTAGTGGCCGCCAGGACAGTTTCTATGGCTACACCTTC
many,TRBJ2-1,TRBV12-5,TRBD2,CASGSREGHRYEQFF,TGTGCTAGTGGCTCGCGGGAGGGCCATCGCTATGAGCAGTTCTTC
many,TRBJ2-3,TRBV5-5,-,CASSPGEFVGTQYF,TGTGCCAGCAGCCCGGGGGAGTTCGTCGGTACGCAGTATTTT
many,TRBJ2-2,TRBV30,-,CAWSVLGYTGELFF,TGTGCCTGGAGTGTGTTGGGGTACACCGGGGAGCTGTTTTTT